One sample yielded the 25 T cell receptor beta chains listed below, sequenced in a study of blood T cell repertoires in COVID-19. Using immunoSEQ multiplex PCR, the repertoire was profiled, and TCRdb retains in-frame clones only, with some absent. The sample lists 200,000 to 300,000 clones, 75% to 90% occurring once. The sample was peripheral blood. The receptors were gathered from a woman aged 25 to 45 who had recovered from COVID-19.

The chain uses TRBV11-3 and TRBJ2-6; TRBD1 might be the D (6 bases). CDR1 and CDR2 from the germline V gene are SGHNT and YENEEA. CDR3 length: 18 amino acids. Trimming stripped 0 bases from V and 1 base from J, with 13 bases between. Here the CDR3 reads CASSLEFGGGSGANVLTF. CDR3 sequence (DNA): TGTGCCAGCAGCTTAGAATTTGGGGGCGGATCTGGGGCCAACGTCCTGACTTTC. Full variable domain (missing parts from reference TRBV11-3 and TRBJ2-6): EAGVVQSPRYKIIEKKQPVAFWCNPISGHNTLYWYLQNLGQGPELLIRYENEEAVDDSQLPKDRFSAERLKGVDSTLKIQPAELGDSAVYLCASSLEFGGGSGANVLTFGAGSRLTVL.

The chain links TRBV19 to TRBJ2-7, with 7 bases fitting TRBD1. The CDR3 runs 15 residues. CDR1 is LNHDA and CDR2 is SQIVND in the germline V gene (reference sequence). After removal of 5 bases from V and 6 bases from J, the junction contained 13 bases not matched to a gene. As DNA, the CDR3 is TGTGCCAGTAGTTCCCCGGACAGGCTCCAAGGCGAGCAGTACTTC. This sequence encodes CASSSPDRLQGEQYF. Looking up the rest from reference TRBV19 and TRBJ2-7 gives the full variable domain: DGGITQSPKYLFRKEGQNVTLSCEQNLNHDAMYWYRQDPGQGLRLIYYSQIVNDFQKGDIAEGYSVSREKKESFPLTVTSAQKNPTAFYLCASSSPDRLQGEQYFGPGTRLTVT.

V gene TRBV2 combines with J gene TRBJ2-5; 9 bases align to TRBD1. Germline CDR1 reads SNHLY; CDR2 reads FYNNEI. The CDR3 is 14 residues long. The V gene end was trimmed by 7 bases and the J gene end by 2 bases; junction bases not matched to a gene: 5. In DNA, the CDR3 is TGTGCCAGCATATCGGACAGGGGACAAGAGACCCAGTACTTC. Translated, it gives CASISDRGQETQYF.

There are a few counts of this clone. The V and J genes are TRBV18 and TRBJ2-2; D uncertain. Trimming removed 6 bases at V and 1 base at J, with 9 bases between. The CDR3 has 14 residues. Looked up from germline, CDR1 is KGHSH and CDR2 is LQKENI. As DNA, the CDR3 is TGTGCCAGCTCGCGTCGGGTGAACACCGGGGAGCTGTTTTTT. The encoded protein is CASSRRVNTGELFF.

The chain is built from TRBV10-3 and TRBJ1-4; D perhaps matches TRBD1 (6 bases). The CDR3 contains 13 residues. Germline CDR1 is ENHRY and CDR2 is SYGVKD. The V end was cut by 3 bases, the J end by 8 bases, with 10 bases between. The CDR3: CAISDRGYEKLFF. CDR3 DNA sequence: TGTGCCATCAGTGACAGGGGTTACGAAAAACTGTTTTTT.

This clone was detected once. The chain has TRBV5-1 and TRBJ1-6; 7 bases agree with TRBD1. The CDR3 has 15 residues. V lost 4 bases to trimming and J lost 5 bases; unmatched junction nucleotides: 6. Germline V gene sequence: CDR1 SGHRS, CDR2 YFSETQ. The CDR3 region has the DNA TGCGCCAGCAGCCACCGGACAGGCGATAATTCACCCCTCCACTTT. Translating gives CASSHRTGDNSPLHF. Based on the CDR3 plus reference TRBV5-1 and TRBJ1-6, the full variable domain is KAGVTQTPRYLIKTRGQQVTLSCSPISGHRSVSWYQQTPGQGLQFLFEYFSETQRNKGNFPGRFSGRQFSNSRSEMNVSTLELGDSALYLCASSHRTGDNSPLHFGNGTRLTVT.

The gene calls are TRBV30 and TRBJ1-6; perhaps TRBD1 as D (6 bases). Trimming removed 2 bases from V and 9 bases from J, with 17 bases in between. This CDR3 is built from 15 residues. Germline values: CDR1 GTSNPN, CDR2 SVGIG (reference sequence). CDR3 sequence reads: CAWSRPGQIFSPLHF. The CDR3 bases are TGTGCCTGGAGTCGCCCCGGACAGATTTTTTCACCCCTCCACTTT. The variable domain in full, completed from reference TRBV30 and TRBJ1-6, reads SQTIHQWPATLVQPVGSPLSLECTVEGTSNPNLYWYRQAAGRGLQLLFYSVGIGQISSEVPQNLSASRPQDRQFILSSKKLLLSDSGFYLCAWSRPGQIFSPLHFGNGTRLTVT.

This chain uses TRBV18 with TRBJ2-5; 9 bases are a match to TRBD1. With 3 bases clipped from V and 5 bases from J, the junction kept 4 bases outside the gene matches. Germline V gives CDR1 KGHSH, CDR2 LQKENI. The CDR3 consists of 14 residues. CDR3 loop: CASSPTGGGETQYF. CDR3 DNA: TGTGCCAGCTCACCCACAGGGGGCGGTGAGACCCAGTACTTC.

V is TRBV2 and J is TRBJ1-6; TRBD1 agrees at 8 bases. Losses at the gene ends were 6 bases for V and 7 bases for J; bases not matched to a gene: 8. This CDR3 is 15 amino acids long. Looked up from germline, CDR1 is SNHLY and CDR2 is FYNNEI. This CDR3 is CASSLQGASNSPLHF. Here the CDR3 DNA reads TGTGCCAGCAGCCTCCAGGGGGCTTCGAATTCACCCCTCCACTTT. The full variable domain, rest sourced from reference TRBV2 and TRBJ1-6, is EPEVTQTPSHQVTQMGQEVILRCVPISNHLYFYWYRQILGQKVEFLVSFYNNEISEKSEIFDDQFSVERPDGSNFTLKIRSTKLEDSAMYFCASSLQGASNSPLHFGNGTRLTVT.

The chain uses TRBV18 and TRBJ1-2; D might be TRBD1 (6 bases). From germline, CDR1 is KGHSH and CDR2 LQKENI. The CDR3 sequence is 16 residues long. The V gene lost 1 base and the J gene lost 1 base, with 13 bases spanning the gap. The CDR3 DNA sequence: TGTGCCAGCTCACCACTGGGGTCAGGGGATAACTATGGCTACACCTTC. Translated: CASSPLGSGDNYGYTF.

J is TRBJ1-5 and V is TRBV19; 7 positions match TRBD1. Germline assignment: CDR1 LNHDA and CDR2 SQIVND (reference sequence). There are 17 residues in the CDR3. V lost 3 bases, J lost 0 bases, and 8 bases stayed unmatched. The DNA for the CDR3 is TGTGCCAGTAGTATCCTAGGACAGGCTTATAGCAATCAGCCCCAGCATTTT. It codes for CASSILGQAYSNQPQHF.

The rearrangement joins TRBV3-1 (or the pseudogene TRBV3-2) to TRBJ2-1; 7 bases are a match to TRBD2. V shed 0 bases and J 2 bases; nucleotides not matched to a gene: 10. The CDR3 loop spans 18 amino acids. Germline-derived CDR1 and CDR2 are LGHDT and YNNKEL (reference sequence). The CDR3 reads CASSQDGGSSSTYNEQFF. The CDR3 nucleotides are TGTGCCAGCAGCCAAGACGGGGGGTCTAGCAGTACCTACAATGAGCAGTTCTTC.

V is TRBV5-1 and J is TRBJ2-5; 8 nucleotides match TRBD1. Trimming cost V 1 base and J 5 bases; bases outside gene matches: 10. CDR3 length equals 16 residues. CDR1 SGHRS and CDR2 YFSETQ come from the germline V gene. The DNA of the CDR3 is TGCGCCAGCAGCTTGAACGGACAGGGAACCGGGGAGACCCAGTACTTC. This sequence encodes CASSLNGQGTGETQYF.

Comment on this clone: An end of the junction differs from the germline gene, which may be a read error. The chain links TRBV11-2 to TRBJ1-1; tentatively, D is TRBD1 (6 bases). The germline V gene encodes CDR1 SGHAT and CDR2 FQNNGV. There are 15 residues in the CDR3. In DNA, the CDR3 is TGTGCCAGCAGCCTAGATGGGGGCCTGGGCACTGAAGCTTTCTTT. This codes for CASSLDGGLGTEAFF.

This clone was observed a single time. This sequence joins TRBV5-1 and TRBJ2-5; 7 bases fit TRBD1. The CDR3 has 14 residues. Germline CDR1 and CDR2: SGHRS and YFSETQ. With V trimmed by 4 bases and J by 2 bases, 5 bases remained unmatched. The CDR3 sequence: CASSQWGQQETQYF. The CDR3 DNA reads as TGCGCCAGCAGCCAATGGGGACAGCAAGAGACCCAGTACTTC.

The genes are TRBV12-3 or TRBV12-4 and TRBJ1-2, with D possibly matching TRBD1 (6 bases). The CDR3 totals 13 residues. V lost 6 bases, J lost 1 base, and 9 bases lay in between. As DNA, the CDR3 is TGTGCCAGCAGAGGACAGAGTAACTATGGCTACACCTTC. Translation: CASRGQSNYGYTF.

The chain joins TRBV7-2 to TRBJ2-5, with TRBD1 identical over 8 bases. The CDR3 runs to 14 residues. Germline V gene lookup returns CDR1 SGHTA and CDR2 FQGNSA. Unmatched junction bases numbered 3, after V lost 3 bases and J lost 3 bases. The CDR3 here is CASSFRDRKETQYF. Here the CDR3 DNA reads TGTGCCAGCAGCTTCCGGGACAGGAAAGAGACCCAGTACTTC.

The J gene is TRBJ1-1, the V gene TRBV19; tentatively, D is TRBD1 (6 bases). Germline V gives CDR1 LNHDA, CDR2 SQIVND (reference sequence). The V end lost 7 bases, the J end lost 1 base, and 16 bases lay between the germline ends. The CDR3 is 15 amino acids. In DNA, the CDR3 is TGTGCCAGTATCCCAAAGAAGACAGGGAACACTGAAGCTTTCTTT. Protein: CASIPKKTGNTEAFF.

The J gene is TRBJ2-5, the V gene TRBV4-2, with D possibly TRBD2 on 5 matching bases. Deletions cut 1 base from V and 2 bases from J, with 11 bases between. The V gene's germline CDR1 is LGHNA and CDR2 YNFKEQ. This CDR3 spans 15 amino acids. CDR3 in amino acids: CASSQVSSPQETQYF. DNA for the CDR3: TGTGCCAGCAGCCAAGTCTCTAGCCCACAAGAGACCCAGTACTTC.

The rearrangement links TRBV3-1 (or the pseudogene TRBV3-2) to TRBJ2-2; D not certain. V was cut by 2 bases and J by 6 bases, with 16 bases left in between. The length of the CDR3 is 16 residues. Germline CDR1 is LGHDT and CDR2 is YNNKEL (reference sequence). The CDR3 is CASSQPNPALAGELFF. CDR3 DNA: TGTGCCAGCAGCCAACCTAACCCCGCCCTGGCCGGGGAGCTGTTTTTT.

The rearrangement links TRBV7-9 to TRBJ2-3; TRBD2 is a possible D gene (5 bases). The CDR3 runs to 14 residues. Between the trimmed V and J ends, which lost 5 bases and 8 bases, there was a span of 17 bases. Germline V lookup: CDR1 SEHNR, CDR2 FQNEAQ (reference sequence). The CDR3: CASSQTGSEGTQYF. The CDR3, as DNA: TGTGCCAGCAGCCAGACCGGGTCCGAGGGTACGCAGTATTTT.

The chain carries TRBV7-2 and TRBJ1-1; D possibly corresponds to TRBD1 (6 bases). Looked up from germline, CDR1 is SGHTA and CDR2 is FQGNSA. The V and J ends lost 3 bases and 9 bases respectively, with 14 bases between them. The CDR3 extends over 13 amino acids. The CDR3 loop reads CASSLRQAGQAFF. DNA of the CDR3: TGTGCCAGCAGCTTGAGACAGGCCGGTCAAGCTTTCTTT.

This chain uses TRBV19 with TRBJ1-3; unclear D gene. CDR3 length equals 12 residues. V gave up 8 bases and J gave up 4 bases, with 9 bases separating them. CDR1 is LNHDA and CDR2 is SQIVND in the germline V gene (reference sequence). CDR3 sequence reads: CASSVSGNTIYF. In DNA form, the CDR3 reads TGTGCCAGTTCAGTATCCGGAAACACCATATATTTT. The complete variable domain, with remaining parts taken from reference TRBV19 and TRBJ1-3, reads DGGITQSPKYLFRKEGQNVTLSCEQNLNHDAMYWYRQDPGQGLRLIYYSQIVNDFQKGDIAEGYSVSREKKESFPLTVTSAQKNPTAFYLCASSVSGNTIYFGEGSWLTVV.

The chain joins TRBV18 to TRBJ1-2; 7 bases are a match to TRBD1. The junction had 4 bases not matched to a gene; V was cut back by 0 bases and J by 0 bases. The V gene's germline CDR1 is KGHSH and CDR2 LQKENI. CDR3 size: 16 residues. Here the CDR3 DNA reads TGTGCCAGCTCACCACCCGGACAGGCCTCTAACTATGGCTACACCTTC. Translation: CASSPPGQASNYGYTF.

The chain links TRBV2 to TRBJ2-1, with 10 bases matching TRBD1. The CDR3 is made up of 15 amino acids. Germline trimming cut 7 bases from V and 4 bases from J; bases unmatched to any gene: 7. The germline V gene encodes CDR1 SNHLY and CDR2 FYNNEI. The CDR3 sequence is CASKGDRGSYNEQFF. The CDR3 DNA reads as TGTGCCAGCAAGGGGGACAGGGGCTCGTACAATGAGCAGTTCTTC.